The 24 T cell receptor beta chains listed next were all sequenced from one sample in a study of CD8 T cells in ankylosing spondylitis. Study-wide results and caveats: It appeared that ankylosing spondylitis blood was characterized by a TCR beta motif of several highly homologous variants.

TCRdb re-analysed the 5' RACE reads in MiXCR, keeping a single row per CDR3 protein. This sample has 130,000 or so distinct CDR3 sequences, with roughly 18% found just once. Their antigens remain unidentified. Sequencing was done on a sample of blood, either unsorted or a sorted T cell fraction (not recorded which). The receptors were gathered from a male donor with ankylosing spondylitis.

This clonotype was detected a few times. The chain employs TRBV13 and TRBJ1-1; D remains ambiguous. The CDR3 consists of 16 residues. The germline V gene encodes CDR1 PRHDT and CDR2 FYEKMQ (reference sequence). V lost 4 bases and J 1 base, leaving 16 bases between the germline ends. The CDR3 nucleotides are TGTGCCAGCAGCTCAACGGGAACTCGGGGGAACACTGAAGCTTTCTTT. It specifies CASSSTGTRGNTEAFF.

This clonotype occurred a few times. This chain connects TRBV27 to TRBJ2-1; a possible D gene is TRBD2 (5 bases). Trimming shortened V by 4 bases and J by 5 bases, and 12 bases separated the two germline ends. The CDR3 has 14 amino acids. CDR1 MNHEY and CDR2 SMNVEV come from the germline V gene (reference sequence). CDR3 nucleotide sequence: TGTGCCAGCAGTTCGCCCGTAGCGCACAATGAGCAGTTCTTC. Translation: CASSSPVAHNEQFF.

This clonotype was observed at least ten times. V gene TRBV10-2 combines with J gene TRBJ2-7; D is ambiguous. The CDR3 is made up of 13 amino acids. CDR1 WSHSY and CDR2 SAAADI come from the germline V gene. V lost 4 bases and J 2 bases, leaving 9 bases between the germline ends. CDR3 DNA sequence: TGCGCCAGCAGTGTTGGAACACCCTACGAGCAGTACTTC. Translated, it gives CASSVGTPYEQYF.

The V call is TRBV4-2, the J call TRBJ2-3; TRBD1 matches at 7 bases. The CDR3 extends over 15 amino acids. The ends lost 5 bases at V and 2 bases at J; junction bases unmatched: 7. CDR1 LGHNA and CDR2 YNFKEQ come from the germline V gene. CDR3 nucleotides: TGTGCCAGCAGCTCAAGGACAGGTAACACAGATACGCAGTATTTT. As protein: CASSSRTGNTDTQYF.

This clonotype was recorded at least ten times. The chain combines TRBV28 with TRBJ2-1; D not resolved. This CDR3 contains 10 residues. Per the germline V gene, CDR1 is MDHEN and CDR2 is SYDVKM. V was trimmed by 8 bases and J by 9 bases, leaving 8 bases between them. The CDR3 nucleotides are TGTGCCAGCTCCTTATCTGAGCAGTTCTTC. Translated: CASSLSEQFF.

The gene calls are TRBV9 and TRBJ1-1; the D gene is possibly TRBD1 (5 bases). CDR1 is SGDLS and CDR2 is YYNGEE in the germline V gene. The CDR3 has 15 amino acids. V lost 0 bases and J lost 0, with 9 bases in between. CDR3 sequence reads: CASSVGEGLNTEAFF. The DNA for the CDR3 is TGTGCCAGCAGCGTAGGGGAGGGACTGAACACTGAAGCTTTCTTT.

This clonotype was counted a few times. J is TRBJ2-7 and V is TRBV28, with 7 positions matching TRBD1. The V and J ends lost 3 bases and 3 bases, in that order; junction bases with no gene match: 11. The CDR3 has 16 amino acids. Germline-derived CDR1 and CDR2 are MDHEN and SYDVKM. The CDR3 spells CASSFYPGQPFYEQYF. CDR3 sequence (DNA): TGTGCCAGCAGTTTTTACCCGGGACAGCCCTTCTACGAGCAGTACTTC.

CDR3 coding DNA: TGTGCCAGCAGCTTAGTGTCCAGGGCCGGTGAGCAGTTCTTC. Translating it yields CASSLVSRAGEQFF. The chain employs TRBV7-9 and TRBJ2-1; D might be TRBD1 (5 bases). The CDR3 contains 14 residues. Trimming removed 1 base at V and 9 bases at J, with 13 bases between. Germline values: CDR1 SEHNR, CDR2 FQNEAQ (reference sequence).

A few counts support this clonotype. This chain links TRBV28 with TRBJ2-2; TRBD2 matches 12 bases. The CDR3 consists of 17 residues. Trimming removed 3 bases from V and 2 bases from J; junction bases left unmatched: 4. Germline lookup yields CDR1 MDHEN and CDR2 SYDVKM. The CDR3 region is CASSFPSGRANTGELFF. CDR3 DNA: TGTGCCAGCAGTTTCCCTAGCGGGAGGGCCAACACCGGGGAGCTGTTTTTT. Using reference TRBV28 and TRBJ2-2 for the parts outside the CDR3, the full variable domain is DVKVTQSSRYLVKRTGEKVFLECVQDMDHENMFWYRQDPGLGLRLIYFSYDVKMKEKGDIPEGYSVSREKKERFSLILESASTNQTSMYLCASSFPSGRANTGELFFGEGSRLTVL.

This clonotype has a count of ten or more. This chain links TRBV11-2 with TRBJ2-3, with D perhaps given as TRBD1 or TRBD2 (5 bases each). In germline, CDR1 is SGHAT, CDR2 FQNNGV. Trimming left V 0 bases short and J 2 bases short, with 30 bases between. CDR3 length: 22 residues. For the CDR3, the DNA is TGTGCCAGCAGCTTAGATATTCGGAGAGCCCATTTCGCGAGGGGATCCACAGATACGCAGTATTTT. It translates to CASSLDIRRAHFARGSTDTQYF.

This clonotype was counted only a few times. The rearrangement links TRBV29-1 to TRBJ2-1, with 9 bases fitting TRBD2. V shed 5 bases, J shed 7 bases, and the junction held 15 bases outside the gene matches. Germline assignment: CDR1 SQVTM and CDR2 ANQGSEA. The CDR3 is made up of 16 amino acids. Here the CDR3 reads CSVPSFVAGVSNEQFF. CDR3 nucleotide sequence: TGCAGCGTTCCCTCCTTTGTAGCGGGAGTTTCAAATGAGCAGTTCTTC.

The chain is built from TRBV4-3 and TRBJ2-2; D gene uncertain. The germline V and J ends were trimmed by 1 base and 4 bases, with 7 bases remaining between them. This CDR3 comprises 14 residues. Germline CDR1 reads LGHNA; CDR2 reads YSLEER. For the CDR3, the DNA is TGCGCCAGCAGCCAAGGTGGCAGCACCGGGGAGCTGTTTTTT. Translation: CASSQGGSTGELFF.

This clonotype was seen a few times. The rearrangement joins TRBV21-1 to TRBJ2-7; no DNA check was done on the table's D call, TRBD1. TRBV21-1 is labeled a pseudogene. The CDR3 has 16 residues. CDR3 sequence (DNA): TGTGCCAGCAGCAAAGTCCGGGACGGCATAAGGAACGAGCAGTACTTC. Translation gives CASSKVRDGIRNEQYF.

The chain joins TRBV10-2 to TRBJ1-1, with D unresolved. The ends were cut back, 4 bases at V and 8 bases at J, with 11 bases in the middle. Germline CDR1 WSHSY, CDR2 SAAADI. This CDR3 region has 12 residues. The CDR3, as DNA: TGCGCCAGCAGTGTTCAGGCCCTCGAAGCTTTCTTT. Amino acids: CASSVQALEAFF.

V gene TRBV10-2 combines with J gene TRBJ2-7; D is perhaps TRBD1 (7 bases). Germline V gene lookup returns CDR1 WSHSY and CDR2 SAAADI. This CDR3 spans 15 amino acids. V was trimmed by 1 base and J by 1 base, leaving 11 bases between them. In DNA, the CDR3 is TGCGCCAGCAGTGAGTGGAGGGGGCTTTCCTACGAGCAGTACTTC. As protein: CASSEWRGLSYEQYF.

The chain recombines TRBV6-5 with TRBJ1-2; no reliable D call. Per the germline V gene, CDR1 is MNHEY and CDR2 is SVGAGI. The CDR3 is made up of 14 amino acids. Trimming stripped 1 base from V and 3 bases from J, with 9 bases between. The CDR3 DNA reads as TGTGCCAGCAGTTACTGGGAGGGAGACTATGGCTACACCTTC. The encoded protein is CASSYWEGDYGYTF.

This clonotype was seen only a few times. It is unclear where the CDR3 begins or ends on the DNA, so no DNA is shown, and the CDR3 is as TCRdb lists it. The V gene is TRBV29-1, the J gene TRBJ2-2. The CDR3 length is 12 residues, termini included. Germline lookup yields CDR1 SQVTM and CDR2 ANQGSEA. CDR3 sequence reads: CSVLGAGELFFF.

The V call is TRBV4-1, the J call TRBJ2-7, with 8 nucleotides matching TRBD2. This CDR3 has 14 residues. The V and J ends lost 1 base and 5 bases, in that order; junction bases with no gene match: 4. Germline CDR1 MGHRA, CDR2 YSYEKL. The CDR3 DNA reads TGCGCCAGCAGCCAAGCCGGGACTAGTGACGAGCAGTACTTC. Translated, it gives CASSQAGTSDEQYF.

This clonotype was observed a handful of times. The chain recombines TRBV9 with TRBJ2-7, with TRBD2 as a possible D gene (6 bases). V was shortened by 4 bases and J by 0 bases, with 11 bases between the two germline ends. This CDR3 has 14 residues. The germline gives CDR1 SGDLS, CDR2 YYNGEE. CDR3 sequence: CASSSGLPSYEQYF. CDR3 nucleotide sequence: TGTGCCAGCAGCTCGGGACTGCCCTCCTACGAGCAGTACTTC.

The chain combines TRBV4-1 with TRBJ2-1; TRBD2 matches 11 bases. This CDR3 region has 18 residues. From germline, CDR1 is MGHRA and CDR2 YSYEKL. After removal of 0 bases from V and 5 bases from J, the junction contained 9 bases not matched to a gene. The CDR3 region has the DNA TGCGCCAGCAGCCAAGATGGAACTAGCGGGAGTACCAACAATGAGCAGTTCTTC. Translating gives CASSQDGTSGSTNNEQFF.

The V call is TRBV7-9, the J call TRBJ1-4, with 10 bases aligning to TRBD1. This CDR3 comprises 15 residues. V dropped 7 bases and J dropped 5; count of bases not matched to a gene: 7. The germline V gene encodes CDR1 SEHNR and CDR2 FQNEAQ (reference sequence). The CDR3 region is CASNRPDRGNEKLFF. Written as DNA, the CDR3 is TGTGCCAGCAACCGCCCGGACAGGGGGAATGAAAAACTGTTTTTT.

The chain joins TRBV4-1 to TRBJ1-5; D call uncertain. This CDR3 is built from 14 residues. V shed 1 base and J shed 0 bases, with 4 bases lying between them. Germline assignment: CDR1 MGHRA and CDR2 YSYEKL. The CDR3 is CASSQGNSNQPQHF. In DNA, the CDR3 is TGCGCCAGCAGCCAAGGAAATAGCAATCAGCCCCAGCATTTT.

This clonotype has a handful of counts. The chain employs TRBV27 and TRBJ2-1; tentatively, D is TRBD2 (5 bases). CDR3 length: 12 amino acids. CDR1 MNHEY and CDR2 SMNVEV come from the germline V gene (reference sequence). Trimming pared 6 bases from V and 6 bases from J, leaving 9 bases between. CDR3 protein: CASRDYSNEQFF. The DNA for the CDR3 is TGTGCCAGCAGAGACTACTCCAATGAGCAGTTCTTC.

This clonotype was counted only a few times. In DNA form, the CDR3 reads TGTGCCAGCAGCGGTGGGGTGGAGACCCAGTACTTC. Protein: CASSGGVETQYF. The V and J genes are TRBV7-8 and TRBJ2-5, with unresolved D. The V gene's germline CDR1 is SGHVS and CDR2 FQNEAQ. Trimming took off 5 bases at V and 5 bases at J, with 9 bases between the two ends. CDR3 length equals 12 residues. Looking up the rest from reference TRBV7-8 and TRBJ2-5 gives the full variable domain: GAGVSQSPRYKVAKRGQDVALRCDPISGHVSLFWYQQALGQGPEFLTYFQNEAQLDKSGLPSDRFFAERPEGSVSTLKIQRTQQEDSAVYLCASSGGVETQYFGPGTRLLVL.